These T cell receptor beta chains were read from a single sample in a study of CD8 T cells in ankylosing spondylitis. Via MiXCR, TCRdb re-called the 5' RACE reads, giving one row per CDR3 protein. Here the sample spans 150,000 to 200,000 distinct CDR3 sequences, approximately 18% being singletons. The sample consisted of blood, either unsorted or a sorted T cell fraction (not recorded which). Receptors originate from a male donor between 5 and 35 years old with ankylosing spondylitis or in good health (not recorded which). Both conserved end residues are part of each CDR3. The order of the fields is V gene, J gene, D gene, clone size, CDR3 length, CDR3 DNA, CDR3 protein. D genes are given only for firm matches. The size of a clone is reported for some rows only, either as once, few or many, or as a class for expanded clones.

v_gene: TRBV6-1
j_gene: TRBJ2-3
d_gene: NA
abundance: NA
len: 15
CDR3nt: TGTGCCAGCAGAAGGACAGCGGCGTTCACAGATACGCAGTATTTT
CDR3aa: CASRRTAAFTDTQYF

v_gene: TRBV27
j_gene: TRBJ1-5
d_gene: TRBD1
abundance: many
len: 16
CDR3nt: TGTGCCAGCAGTCGGGACAGGGGAAACGGCAATCAGCCCCAGCATTTT
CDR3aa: CASSRDRGNGNQPQHF

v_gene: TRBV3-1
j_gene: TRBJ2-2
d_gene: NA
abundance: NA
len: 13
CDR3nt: TGTGCCAGCAGCCTGGGAGTCTTCGGGGAGCTGTTTTTT
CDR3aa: CASSLGVFGELFF

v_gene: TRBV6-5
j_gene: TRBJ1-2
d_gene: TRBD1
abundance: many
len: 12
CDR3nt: TGTGCCATCGGACAGGGAAACTATGGCTACACCTTC
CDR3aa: CAIGQGNYGYTF

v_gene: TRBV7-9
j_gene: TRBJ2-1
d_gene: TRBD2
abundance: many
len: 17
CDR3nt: TGTGCCAGCAGCTTAGCGCCGTGGCGGGAGGGCAGGGATGAGCAGTTCTTC
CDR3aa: CASSLAPWREGRDEQFF

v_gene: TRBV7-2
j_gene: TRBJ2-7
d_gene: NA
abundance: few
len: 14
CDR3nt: TGTGCCAGCAGCGAGGGGGGCGCCTCCTACGAGCAGTACTTC
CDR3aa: CASSEGGASYEQYF

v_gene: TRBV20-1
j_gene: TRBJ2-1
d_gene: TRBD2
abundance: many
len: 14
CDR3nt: TGCAGTGCTAGCGGGGGGGGGAGCTACAATGAGCAGTTCTTC
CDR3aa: CSASGGGSYNEQFF

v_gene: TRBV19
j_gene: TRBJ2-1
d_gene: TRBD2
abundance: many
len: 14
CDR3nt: TGTGCCAGTGCTACGACTAGCGGGATCTATGAGCAGTTCTTC
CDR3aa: CASATTSGIYEQFF

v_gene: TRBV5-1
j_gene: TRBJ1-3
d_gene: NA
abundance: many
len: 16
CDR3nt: TGCGCCAGCAGCTTGGAGTCAGGTTTTAATGGAAACACCATATATTTT
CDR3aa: CASSLESGFNGNTIYF

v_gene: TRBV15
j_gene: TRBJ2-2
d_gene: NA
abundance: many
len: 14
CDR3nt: TGTGCCACCAAGGTCTCCCGGAATACCGGGGAGCTGTTTTTT
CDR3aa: CATKVSRNTGELFF

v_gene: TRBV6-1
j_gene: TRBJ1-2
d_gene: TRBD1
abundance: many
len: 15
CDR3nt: TGTGCCAGCAGTGGGGGACAGGAAGGGATATATGGCTACACCTTC
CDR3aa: CASSGGQEGIYGYTF

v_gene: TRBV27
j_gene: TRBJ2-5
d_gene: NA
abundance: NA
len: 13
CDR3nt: TGTGCCAGCAGAAAGGTAGACCAAGAGACCCAGTACTTC
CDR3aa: CASRKVDQETQYF

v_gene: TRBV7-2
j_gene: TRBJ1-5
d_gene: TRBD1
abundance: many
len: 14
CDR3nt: TGTGCCAGCAGCCCCGGGACAGCAAATCAGCCCCAGCATTTT
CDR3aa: CASSPGTANQPQHF

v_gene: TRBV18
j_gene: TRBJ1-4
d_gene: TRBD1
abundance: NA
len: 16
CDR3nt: TGTGCCAGCTCACCGTTGACCGGGACAGGGCTGGGAAAACTGTTTTTT
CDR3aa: CASSPLTGTGLGKLFF

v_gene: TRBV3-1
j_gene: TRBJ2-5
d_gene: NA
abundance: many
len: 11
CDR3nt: TGTGCCAGCAGCGAGAGGGGGACCCAGTACTTC
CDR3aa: CASSERGTQYF

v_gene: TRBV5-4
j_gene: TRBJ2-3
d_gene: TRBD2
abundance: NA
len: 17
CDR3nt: TGTGCCAGCAGCTTGGCCGGGCGAGCGGGGTTGACAGATACGCAGTATTTT
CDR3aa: CASSLAGRAGLTDTQYF

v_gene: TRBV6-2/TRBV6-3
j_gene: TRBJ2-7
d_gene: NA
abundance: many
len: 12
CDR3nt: TGTGCCAGCAGACTAGGGACCTACGAGCAGTACTTC
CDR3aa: CASRLGTYEQYF

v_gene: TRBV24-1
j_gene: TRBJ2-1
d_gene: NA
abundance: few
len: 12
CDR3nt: TGTGCCACCAGTGAAGCGCGAACAAAGCAGTTCTTC
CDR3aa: CATSEARTKQFF

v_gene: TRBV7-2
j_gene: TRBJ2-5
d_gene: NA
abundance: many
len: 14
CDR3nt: TGTGCCAGCAGCTTACGCAGGGGCCAAGAGACCCAGTACTTC
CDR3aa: CASSLRRGQETQYF

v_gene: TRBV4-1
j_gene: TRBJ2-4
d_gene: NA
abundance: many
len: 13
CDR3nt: TGCGCCAGCAGCCAAGATGCGAGGGTCGGTCAGTACTTC
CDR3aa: CASSQDARVGQYF

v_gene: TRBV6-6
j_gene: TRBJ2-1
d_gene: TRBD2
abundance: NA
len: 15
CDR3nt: TGTGCCAGCAGCCCCCGGACCCTAGCGGGCAATGAGCAGTTCTTC
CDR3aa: CASSPRTLAGNEQFF

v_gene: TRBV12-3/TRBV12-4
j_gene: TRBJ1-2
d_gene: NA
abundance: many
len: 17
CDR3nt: TGTGCCAGCAGTTTAGCGCGGGGGCCCCGAAGAGACTATGGCTACACCTTC
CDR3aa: CASSLARGPRRDYGYTF

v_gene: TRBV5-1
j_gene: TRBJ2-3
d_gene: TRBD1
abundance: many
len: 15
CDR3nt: TGCGCCAGCAGCTACCGGACAGGCTCCACAGATACGCAGTATTTT
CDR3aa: CASSYRTGSTDTQYF

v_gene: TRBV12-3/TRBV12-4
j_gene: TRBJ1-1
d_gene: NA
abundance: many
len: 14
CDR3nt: TGTGCCAGCAGTTTAGTTGGGGGAAACACTGAAGCTTTCTTT
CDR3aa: CASSLVGGNTEAFF

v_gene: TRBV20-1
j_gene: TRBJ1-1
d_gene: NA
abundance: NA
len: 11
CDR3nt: TGCAAATGGGTCGGGGTGTCTGAAGCTTTCTTT
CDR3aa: CKWVGVSEAFF

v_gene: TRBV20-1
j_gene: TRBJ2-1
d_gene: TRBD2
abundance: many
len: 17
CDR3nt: TGCAGTGCTCAGGGACTACCGGGACTAGCGGGAGTTGATGAGCAGTTCTTC
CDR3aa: CSAQGLPGLAGVDEQFF

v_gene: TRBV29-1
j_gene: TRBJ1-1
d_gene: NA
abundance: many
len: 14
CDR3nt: TGCAGCGTCACAGGGAGTGTGGAGAACACTGAAGCTTTCTTT
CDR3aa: CSVTGSVENTEAFF

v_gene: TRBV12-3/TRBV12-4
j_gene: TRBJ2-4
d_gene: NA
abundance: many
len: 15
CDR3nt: TGTGCCAGCAGTTTTGAGACGGTAGCCAAAAACATTCAGTACTTC
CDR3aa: CASSFETVAKNIQYF

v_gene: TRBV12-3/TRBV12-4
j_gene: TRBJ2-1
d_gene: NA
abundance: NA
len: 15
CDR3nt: TGTGCCAGCAGTTTTGGCGGGCTCCCGTACAATGAGCAGTTCTTC
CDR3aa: CASSFGGLPYNEQFF

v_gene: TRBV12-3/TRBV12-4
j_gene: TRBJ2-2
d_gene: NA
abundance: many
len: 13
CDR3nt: TGTGCCAGCAGCCGCGTGAACACCGGGGAGCTGTTTTTT
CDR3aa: CASSRVNTGELFF

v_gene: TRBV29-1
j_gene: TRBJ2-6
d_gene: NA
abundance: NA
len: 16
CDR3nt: TGCAGCGTTGCCCAGGGCTCTAACTCTGGGGCCAACGTCCTGACTTTC
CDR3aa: CSVAQGSNSGANVLTF

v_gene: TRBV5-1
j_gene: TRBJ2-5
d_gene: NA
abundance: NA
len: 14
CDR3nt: TGCGCCAGCAGCTTGGCCTCAGGGCAAGAGACCCAGTACTTC
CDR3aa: CASSLASGQETQYF

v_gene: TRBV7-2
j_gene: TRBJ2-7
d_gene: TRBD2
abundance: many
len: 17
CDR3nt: TGTGCCAGCAGCCAACTAGCGGGAGGCCCCATGGGAGGAGAGCAGTACTTC
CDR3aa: CASSQLAGGPMGGEQYF

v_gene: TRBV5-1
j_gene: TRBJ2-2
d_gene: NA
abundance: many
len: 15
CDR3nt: TGCGCCAGCGAGCGGGCGGCAATAGGAACCGGGGAGCTGTTTTTT
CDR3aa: CASERAAIGTGELFF

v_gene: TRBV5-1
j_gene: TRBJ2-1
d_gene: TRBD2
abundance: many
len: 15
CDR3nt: TGCGCCAGCAGCCCGGGACTAGCGGGGACCAATGAGCAGTTCTTC
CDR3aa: CASSPGLAGTNEQFF

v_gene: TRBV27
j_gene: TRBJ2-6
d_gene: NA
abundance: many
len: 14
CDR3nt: TGTGCCGGGGTTGAGGCTGCTGGGGCCAACGTCCTGACTTTC
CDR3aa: CAGVEAAGANVLTF

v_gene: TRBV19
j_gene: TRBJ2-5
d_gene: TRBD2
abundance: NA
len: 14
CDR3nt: TGTGCCAGTAGTATGGGCGGGGGACAAGAGACCCAGTACTTC
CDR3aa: CASSMGGGQETQYF

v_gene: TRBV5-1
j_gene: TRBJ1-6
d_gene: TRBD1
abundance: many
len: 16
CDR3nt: TGCGCCAGCAGCTTGGAAGGACAGGGGGCTAATTCACCCCTCCACTTT
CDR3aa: CASSLEGQGANSPLHF